A single T cell receptor beta chain is shown here with its context. V was clipped by 2 bases and J by 2 bases; unmatched bases: 2. The CDR3 runs 15 residues. Looked up from germline, CDR1 is KGHSH and CDR2 is LQKENI. Replicate PCRs for sorted subsets used 200 to 250 ng DNA; this equaled 25,000 to 35,000 T cell genomes. Measured with immunoSEQ multiplex PCR; TCRdb has only the in-frame clones, and not every one. The table records some 2,000,000 clones, 90% to 97% of them present only once. The data are from a study of shared clonotypes between healthy human individuals. Sequenced input: naive CD4+ T cells sorted from blood. Subset given: CD45RA+ positively selected. This TCR was sampled from a man between 18 and 29 years old in good health. The rearrangement links TRBV18 to TRBJ2-7; the match to TRBD2 covers 11 bases. CDR3 nucleotides: TGTGCCAGCTCACCAGGGGGACTAGCGGCCTACGAGCAGTACTTC. Translated: CASSPGGLAAYEQYF.